In its sample, the clone carrying this T cell receptor beta chain was seen a few times. There are 13 residues in the CDR3. CDR1 and CDR2 from the germline V gene are MGHDK and SYGVNS. V lost 6 bases, J lost 0 bases, and 9 bases lay in between. The sample originates from a study of early T cells in non-severe SARS-CoV-2 infection. TCRdb called the 5' RACE reads again in MiXCR, with one record for every CDR3 protein. Seen here are tens of thousands of distinct CDR3 sequences, roughly 14% observed once, and the top ten hold around 4.2%. J is TRBJ2-7 and V is TRBV25-1; D gene unclear. The receptor was isolated from an adult who was a healthcare worker with PCR-confirmed SARS-CoV-2 infection or an uninfected control (not recorded which). Sequences were obtained from whole blood. For the CDR3, the DNA is TGTGCCAGCAGCGACACTTTCTCCTACGAGCAGTACTTC. Protein sequence: CASSDTFSYEQYF.